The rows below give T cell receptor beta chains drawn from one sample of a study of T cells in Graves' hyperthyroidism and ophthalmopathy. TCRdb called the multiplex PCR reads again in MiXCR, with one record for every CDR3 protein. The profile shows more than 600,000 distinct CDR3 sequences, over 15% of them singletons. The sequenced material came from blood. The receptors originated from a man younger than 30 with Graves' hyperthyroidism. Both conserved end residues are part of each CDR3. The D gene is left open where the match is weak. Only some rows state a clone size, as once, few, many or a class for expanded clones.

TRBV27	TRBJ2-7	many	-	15	CASSLFSGRDNEQYF	TGTGCCAGCAGTTTATTTTCAGGGAGGGACAACGAGCAGTACTTC
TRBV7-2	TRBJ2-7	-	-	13	CTSSTTGPYEQYF	TGTACCAGTAGCACGACAGGCCCCTACGAGCAGTACTTC
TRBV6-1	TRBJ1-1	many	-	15	CASISPGFYDTEAFF	TGTGCCAGCATTTCCCCCGGGTTTTACGACACTGAAGCTTTCTTT
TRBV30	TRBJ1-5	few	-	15	CAWSPTPGSNQPQHF	TGTGCCTGGAGTCCGACCCCGGGCAGCAATCAGCCCCAGCATTTT
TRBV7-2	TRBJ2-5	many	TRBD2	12	CASKAGAETQYF	TGTGCCAGCAAAGCGGGAGCAGAGACCCAGTACTTC
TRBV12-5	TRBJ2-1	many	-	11	CASGLYNEQFF	TGTGCCAGCGGGCTTTACAATGAGCAGTTCTTC
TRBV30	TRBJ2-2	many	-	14	CASLSWANTGELFF	TGTGCCTCCCTATCCTGGGCGAACACCGGGGAGCTGTTTTTT
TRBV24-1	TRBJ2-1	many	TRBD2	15	CATSVGGRALNEQFF	TGTGCCACCAGTGTCGGCGGGAGGGCCCTGAATGAGCAGTTCTTC
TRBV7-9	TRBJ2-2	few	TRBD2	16	CASSARASGNTGELFF	TGTGCCAGCAGCGCCAGGGCTAGCGGTAACACCGGGGAGCTGTTTTTT
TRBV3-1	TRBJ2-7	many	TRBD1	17	CASSHPLLGQGSYEQYF	TGTGCCAGCAGCCATCCGCTTTTAGGACAGGGATCCTACGAGCAGTACTTC
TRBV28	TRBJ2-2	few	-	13	CTSSPTRHGELFF	TGTACCAGCAGTCCTACACGTCACGGGGAGCTGTTTTTT
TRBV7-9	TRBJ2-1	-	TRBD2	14	CASSSSGSFNEQFF	TGTGCCAGCAGCTCAAGCGGGAGTTTTAATGAGCAGTTCTTC
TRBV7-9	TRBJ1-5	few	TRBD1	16	CASSHPGGTDNQPQHF	TGTGCCAGCAGCCACCCCGGGGGGACAGACAATCAGCCCCAGCATTTT
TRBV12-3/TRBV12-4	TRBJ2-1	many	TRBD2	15	CASRASGSSYNEQFF	TGTGCCAGCAGGGCTAGCGGGAGCTCCTACAATGAGCAGTTCTTC
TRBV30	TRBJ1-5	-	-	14	CAWGNWRVGQPQHF	TGTGCCTGGGGTAACTGGAGGGTAGGGCAGCCCCAGCATTTT
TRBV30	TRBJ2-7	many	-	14	CAWSVGLLTYEQYF	TGTGCCTGGAGTGTCGGACTGTTGACCTACGAGCAGTACTTC
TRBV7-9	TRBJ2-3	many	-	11	CASKGTDTQYF	TGTGCCAGCAAAGGGACAGATACGCAGTATTTT
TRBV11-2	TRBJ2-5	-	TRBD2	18	CASSLVCGTSGDKETQYF	TGTGCCAGCAGCTTAGTCTGCGGGACTAGCGGGGACAAAGAGACCCAGTACTTC
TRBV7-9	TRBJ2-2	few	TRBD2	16	CASSLSGRVNTGELFF	TGTGCCAGCAGCCTAAGCGGGAGGGTGAACACCGGGGAGCTGTTTTTT
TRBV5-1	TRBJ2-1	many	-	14	CASSSSRRDNEQFF	TGCGCCAGCAGCTCCTCTAGGAGGGACAATGAGCAGTTCTTC
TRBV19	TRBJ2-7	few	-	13	CASSIRGVGEQYF	TGTGCCAGTAGTATACGTGGGGTCGGCGAGCAGTACTTC
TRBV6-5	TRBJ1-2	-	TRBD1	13	CASSSGTGVGYTF	TGTGCCAGCAGTTCCGGGACAGGGGTAGGCTACACCTTC
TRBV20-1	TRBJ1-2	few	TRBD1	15	CSARDPEQGLYGYTF	TGCAGTGCTAGAGACCCCGAACAGGGGCTTTATGGCTACACCTTC
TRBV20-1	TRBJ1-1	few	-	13	CSAIPDRNTEAFF	TGCAGTGCTATTCCTGACAGGAACACTGAAGCTTTCTTT
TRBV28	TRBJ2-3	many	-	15	CASSLLAEGADTQYF	TGTGCCAGCAGTTTACTAGCGGAGGGGGCAGATACGCAGTATTTT
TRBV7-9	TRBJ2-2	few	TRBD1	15	CASSSDRGPVGELFF	TGTGCCAGCAGCTCGGACAGGGGGCCGGTCGGGGAGCTGTTTTTT
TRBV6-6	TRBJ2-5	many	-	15	CASSYSTTARETQYF	TGTGCCAGCAGTTACTCGACGACCGCCCGGGAGACCCAGTACTTC
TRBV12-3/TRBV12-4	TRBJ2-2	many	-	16	CASSSKGAANTGELFF	TGTGCCAGCAGTTCGAAGGGAGCGGCTAACACCGGGGAGCTGTTTTTT
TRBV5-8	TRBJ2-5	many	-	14	CASSFFGGQETQYF	TGTGCCAGCAGCTTCTTCGGCGGCCAAGAGACCCAGTACTTC
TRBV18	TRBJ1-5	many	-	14	CASSPDGDNQPQHF	TGTGCCAGCTCACCGGACGGGGATAATCAGCCCCAGCATTTT
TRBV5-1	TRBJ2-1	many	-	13	CASSLDRGPVQFF	TGCGCCAGCAGCTTGGATCGGGGTCCGGTCCAGTTCTTC
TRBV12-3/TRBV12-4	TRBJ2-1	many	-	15	CASSSPTDSYNEQFF	TGTGCCAGCAGTTCGCCGACAGACTCCTACAATGAGCAGTTCTTC
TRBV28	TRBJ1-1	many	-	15	CASSDPRGALKKAFF	TGTGCCAGCAGTGATCCCCGGGGGGCTCTTAAAAAAGCTTTCTTT
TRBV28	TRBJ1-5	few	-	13	CASSHYRHQPQHF	TGTGCCAGCAGTCACTATAGACACCAGCCCCAGCATTTT
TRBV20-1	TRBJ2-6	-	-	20	CSASGQAGGIYGSGANVLTF	TGCAGTGCATCAGGCCAGGCAGGTGGAATCTATGGCTCTGGGGCCAACGTCCTGACTTTC
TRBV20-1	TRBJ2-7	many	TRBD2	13	CSALTSGRSEQYF	TGCAGTGCTTTGACTAGCGGGAGGTCCGAGCAGTACTTC
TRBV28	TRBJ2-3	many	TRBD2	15	CASSRSGRGPDTQYF	TGTGCCAGCAGTCGGAGCGGGAGAGGCCCAGATACGCAGTATTTT
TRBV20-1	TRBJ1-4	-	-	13	CSGRGTTGEKLFF	TGCAGTGGCCGGGGTACAACAGGGGAAAAACTGTTTTTT
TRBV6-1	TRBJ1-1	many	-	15	CASSEYGGGNTEAFF	TGTGCCAGCAGTGAATATGGAGGTGGTAACACTGAAGCTTTCTTT
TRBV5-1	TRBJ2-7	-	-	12	CASKRFTYEQYF	TGCGCCAGCAAAAGGTTTACCTACGAGCAGTACTTC
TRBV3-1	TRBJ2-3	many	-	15	CASSQGGVSTDTQYF	TGTGCCAGCAGCCAAGGTGGGGTAAGCACAGATACGCAGTATTTT
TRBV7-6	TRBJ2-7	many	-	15	CASSPGRGFGYEQYF	TGTGCCAGCAGCCCGGGTAGGGGCTTCGGATACGAGCAGTACTTC
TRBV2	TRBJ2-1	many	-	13	CASSDVRYSEQFF	TGTGCCAGCAGTGACGTCAGGTACAGTGAGCAGTTCTTC
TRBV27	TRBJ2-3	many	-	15	CASSSPTSSTDTQYF	TGTGCCAGCAGTTCGCCTACCTCTAGCACAGATACGCAGTATTTT
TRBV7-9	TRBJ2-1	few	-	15	CASTPVSVSYNEQFF	TGTGCCAGCACCCCCGTGTCCGTCTCCTACAATGAGCAGTTCTTC
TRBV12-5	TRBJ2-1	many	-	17	CASGLVPRGPGNNEQFF	TGTGCTAGTGGTTTGGTACCCCGGGGGCCCGGGAACAATGAGCAGTTCTTC
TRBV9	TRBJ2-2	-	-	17	CASSVELGLTNTGELFF	TGTGCCAGCAGCGTAGAATTAGGACTAACGAACACCGGGGAGCTGTTTTTT
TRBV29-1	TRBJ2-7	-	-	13	CSVEGRTTYEQYF	TGCAGCGTTGAGGGCAGGACTACCTACGAGCAGTACTTC
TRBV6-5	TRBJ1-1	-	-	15	CASSYSGGGIPEAFF	TGTGCCAGCAGTTACTCGGGGGGCGGAATCCCTGAAGCTTTCTTT
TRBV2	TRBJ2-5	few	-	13	CASTYTGQETQYF	TGTGCCAGCACTTACACCGGGCAAGAGACCCAGTACTTC
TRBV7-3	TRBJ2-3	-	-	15	CASSLKPGQADTQYF	TGTGCCAGCAGCTTAAAACCAGGGCAGGCAGATACGCAGTATTTT
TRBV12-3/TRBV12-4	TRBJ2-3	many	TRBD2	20	CASSFPTSVTSGRDADTQYF	TGTGCCAGCAGTTTTCCCACCTCTGTGACTAGCGGGAGGGATGCAGATACGCAGTATTTT